These 15 T cell receptor beta chains came from one sample sequenced in a study of T-cell reconstitution after alpha-beta-depleted transplantation in children. Unique molecular identifiers were incorporated when the TCRbeta library was constructed. A single record per CDR3 protein comes from TCRdb applying MiXCR to the PCR reads. The sample lists 670,000 or so distinct CDR3 sequences, less than 15% occurring once. Here the sequenced sample was PBMCs, taken before TCRalphabeta/CD19-depleted stem cell transplant. Every receptor here comes from a girl aged 2 to 10 with congenital amegakaryocytic thrombocytopenia, due to receive a stem cell transplant.

This clonotype was recorded a few times. This chain uses TRBV20-1 with TRBJ1-1, with D uncertain. The CDR3 is 14 residues long. Germline values: CDR1 DFQATT, CDR2 SNEGSKA (reference sequence). With 2 bases removed from V and 10 bases from J, the gap between germline ends came to 20 bases. The CDR3 loop reads CSARPPGQAGGAFF. DNA of the CDR3: TGCAGTGCTAGACCCCCCGGGCAGGCCGGAGGAGCTTTCTTT.

This clonotype has a handful of counts. V usage is TRBV29-1 and J usage is TRBJ2-4; a weak D match, TRBD1 (6 bases). The CDR3 is made up of 12 amino acids. Germline-derived CDR1 and CDR2 are SQVTM and ANQGSEA. The germline V and J ends were trimmed by 6 bases and 3 bases, with 9 bases remaining between them. The CDR3 DNA reads as TGCAGCGTGACAGGCATCAAAAACATTCAGTACTTC. Amino acid sequence: CSVTGIKNIQYF.

This clonotype was seen repeatedly, ten times or more. This rearrangement joins TRBV5-1 to TRBJ1-2, with 7 bases aligning to TRBD1. This CDR3 comprises 15 residues. Germline CDR1 is SGHRS and CDR2 is YFSETQ. V shed 3 bases, J shed 0 bases, and the junction held 5 bases outside the gene matches. The CDR3 region has the DNA TGCGCCAGCAGCTCCGGGACAGCCGCTAACTATGGCTACACCTTC. It specifies CASSSGTAANYGYTF.

In its sample, this clonotype was seen many times. The chain recombines TRBV12-3 or TRBV12-4 with TRBJ2-1, with D possibly being TRBD2 (6 bases). This CDR3 has 15 residues. V lost 1 base, J lost 5 bases, and 12 bases lay in between. DNA of the CDR3: TGTGCCAGCAGTTTAGTCATCGGGAGCCACAATGAGCAGTTCTTC. It is translated as CASSLVIGSHNEQFF.

This clonotype was detected ten times or more. The rearrangement joins TRBV5-1 to TRBJ1-2; TRBD1 might be the D (6 bases). The CDR3 is 13 amino acids. Germline V CDR1 and CDR2: SGHRS, YFSETQ. V gave up 7 bases and J gave up 7 bases, with 17 bases separating them. The CDR3 sequence is CASEQGSGVGYTF. Written as DNA, the CDR3 is TGCGCCAGCGAGCAGGGGTCCGGGGTTGGCTACACCTTC. Supplemented by reference TRBV5-1 and TRBJ1-2, the full variable domain reads KAGVTQTPRYLIKTRGQQVTLSCSPISGHRSVSWYQQTPGQGLQFLFEYFSETQRNKGNFPGRFSGRQFSNSRSEMNVSTLELGDSALYLCASEQGSGVGYTFGSGTRLTVV.

Worth noting for this clonotype: It may be a read error: a sequence one base away is much more abundant. The chain is built from TRBV12-3 or TRBV12-4 and TRBJ1-5; 8 bases agree with TRBD1. The CDR3 is 15 amino acids. The CDR3 loop is CVSRATGASNQPQHF. The CDR3 region has the DNA TGTGTCAGCAGGGCGACAGGGGCAAGCAATCAGCCCCAGCATTTT.

The chain joins TRBV5-6 to TRBJ2-7; perhaps TRBD1 as D (5 bases). The CDR3 contains 15 residues. The germline V and J ends were trimmed by 7 bases and 1 base, with 18 bases remaining between them. Germline V CDR1 and CDR2: SGHDT, YYEEEE. CDR3 loop: CASCARSRGSYEQYF. For the CDR3, the DNA is TGTGCCAGCTGCGCTAGAAGTAGGGGATCCTACGAGCAGTACTTC.

This clonotype appeared many times. The chain carries TRBV12-3 or TRBV12-4 and TRBJ2-1, with a weak D call TRBD1 (6 bases). The CDR3 has 15 amino acids. The ends were cut back, 3 bases at V and 7 bases at J, with 16 bases in the middle. CDR3 amino acids: CASSFQGISTNEQFF. The CDR3 DNA is TGTGCCAGCAGTTTCCAGGGGATCAGTACGAATGAGCAGTTCTTC.

Only a few counts were recorded for this clonotype. This chain uses TRBV6-5 with TRBJ2-2, with a tentative D call TRBD2 (6 bases). Germline V gene data show CDR1 as MNHEY and CDR2 as SVGAGI. Trimming pared 0 bases from V and 7 bases from J, leaving 18 bases between. This CDR3 region has 17 residues. The CDR3 reads CASSYSSIPSEDGELFF. For the CDR3, the DNA is TGTGCCAGCAGTTACTCGAGTATACCTAGCGAGGACGGGGAGCTGTTTTTT.

This clonotype has just a few counts. The chain is built from TRBV4-2 and TRBJ2-7; 7 bases match TRBD2. J lost 5 bases, V lost 3 bases, and 19 bases had no gene match. Per the germline V gene, CDR1 is LGHNA and CDR2 is YNFKEQ. The length of the CDR3 is 18 residues. CDR3 sequence reads: CASSHWGGVSPNPNEQYF. The CDR3 DNA sequence: TGTGCCAGCAGCCACTGGGGAGGGGTTAGCCCAAACCCCAACGAGCAGTACTTC.

The rearrangement joins TRBV6-1 to TRBJ2-5, with 7 bases fitting TRBD2. CDR3 length: 14 amino acids. Trimming took 7 bases from V and 2 from J; bases not matched to a gene: 7. Per germline, CDR1 MNHNS and CDR2 SASEGT. The CDR3 here is CASTAGREQETQYF. Written as DNA, the CDR3 is TGTGCCAGCACCGCGGGGCGGGAGCAAGAGACCCAGTACTTC.

This clonotype was found a few times. V usage is TRBV7-8 and J usage is TRBJ2-7, with 10 bases that match TRBD1. The CDR3 covers 14 residues. Germline CDR1 reads SGHVS; CDR2 reads FQNEAQ. The V segment lost 5 bases and the J segment 5 bases; nucleotides outside the gene matches: 6. The CDR3 region has the DNA TGTGCCAGCAGCCGTGACAGGGGGCGCAACGAGCAGTACTTC. Protein: CASSRDRGRNEQYF.

This clonotype was counted only a few times. This rearrangement joins TRBV30 to TRBJ2-2; D is unresolved. The germline CDR1 and CDR2 sequences are GTSNPN and SVGIG (reference sequence). This CDR3 is 12 amino acids long. With 0 bases removed from V and 6 bases from J, the gap between germline ends came to 5 bases. The CDR3 DNA reads TGTGCCTGGAGTGTAATCCCCGGGGAGCTGTTTTTT. Its translation: CAWSVIPGELFF.

The sample holds a few counts of this clonotype. The chain is built from TRBV12-3 or TRBV12-4 and TRBJ2-5; 12 bases fit TRBD2. Trimming at V came to 5 bases and at J to 4 bases, leaving 5 bases not matched to a gene. The CDR3 sequence is 15 residues long. CDR3: CASSGLAGTGETQYF. The CDR3 DNA sequence: TGTGCCAGCAGTGGACTAGCGGGAACAGGAGAGACCCAGTACTTC.

The chain joins TRBV6-5 to TRBJ2-1, with TRBD2 identical over 7 bases. This CDR3 is 14 amino acids long. Germline V gene sequence: CDR1 MNHEY, CDR2 SVGAGI. The junction had 4 bases not matched to a gene; V was cut back by 8 bases and J by 0 bases. The CDR3 nucleotides are TGTGCCAGCGCCGGGAGGAGCTCCTACAATGAGCAGTTCTTC. This codes for CASAGRSSYNEQFF.